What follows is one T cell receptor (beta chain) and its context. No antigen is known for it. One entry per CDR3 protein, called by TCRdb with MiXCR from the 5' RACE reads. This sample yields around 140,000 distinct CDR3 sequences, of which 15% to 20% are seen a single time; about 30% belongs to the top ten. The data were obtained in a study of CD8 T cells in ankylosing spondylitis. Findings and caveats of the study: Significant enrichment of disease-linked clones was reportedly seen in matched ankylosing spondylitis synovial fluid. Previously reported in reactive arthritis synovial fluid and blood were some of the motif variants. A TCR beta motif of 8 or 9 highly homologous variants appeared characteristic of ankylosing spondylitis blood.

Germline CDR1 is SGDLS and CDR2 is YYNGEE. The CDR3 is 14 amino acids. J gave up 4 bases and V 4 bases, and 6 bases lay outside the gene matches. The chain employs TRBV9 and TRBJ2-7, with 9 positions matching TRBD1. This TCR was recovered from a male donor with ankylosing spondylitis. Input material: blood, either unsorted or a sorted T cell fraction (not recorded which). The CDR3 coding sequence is TGTGCCAGCAGCCCCGTCGGGACAGGGTACGAGCAGTACTTC. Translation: CASSPVGTGYEQYF.